The 19 T cell receptor beta chains below come from one sample, sequenced in a study of OX40 agonist ivuxolimab in advanced cancers. Some clones are missing from TCRdb's copy, which holds only in-frame ones; the method was immunoSEQ multiplex PCR. Of some 70,000 clones in the sample, 83% were seen once. The sample was CD4+ or CD8+ T cells sorted from blood, taken in a trial of the OX40 agonist ivuxolimab. These receptors all come from an adult with an advanced solid tumor such as melanoma, head and neck, liver or kidney cancer.

The V gene is TRBV10-3, the J gene TRBJ1-3; D not resolved. Trimming shortened V by 3 bases and J by 2 bases, and 17 bases separated the two germline ends. Germline CDR1 ENHRY, CDR2 SYGVKD. CDR3 length: 17 residues. In DNA form, the CDR3 reads TGTGCCATCAGTGACTTGCCACGGACTCGTACTGGAAACACCATATATTTT. Translating it yields CAISDLPRTRTGNTIYF.

This clone has a single count. The V and J genes are TRBV11-2 and TRBJ1-2; D uncertain. V shed 4 bases and J shed 2 bases, with 14 bases lying between them. The CDR3 is 15 amino acids. Germline loops: CDR1 SGHAT, CDR2 FQNNGV. CDR3 in DNA: TGTGCCAGCAGCTCCATTTCACTCTCAAACTATGGCTACACCTTC. The encoded protein is CASSSISLSNYGYTF.

As to this clone: This CDR3 is also generated by other DNA sequences in the sample. The genes are TRBV15 and TRBJ1-2, with D possibly being TRBD1 (6 bases). Germline values: CDR1 LNHNV, CDR2 YYDKDF (reference sequence). This CDR3 region has 15 residues. With 6 bases removed from V and 7 bases from J, the gap between germline ends came to 21 bases. DNA of the CDR3: TGTGCCACCAGTCGACCTGACAGGTGGAATTCTGGCTACACCTTC. It is translated as CATSRPDRWNSGYTF.

V gene TRBV18 combines with J gene TRBJ1-5, with no clear D. This CDR3 comprises 13 residues. With 2 bases removed from V and 4 bases from J, the gap between germline ends came to 6 bases. Germline lookup yields CDR1 KGHSH and CDR2 LQKENI. DNA of the CDR3: TGTGCCAGCTCACCAGGACCGAATCAGCCCCAGCATTTT. Amino acid sequence: CASSPGPNQPQHF. Looking up the rest from reference TRBV18 and TRBJ1-5 gives the full variable domain: NAGVMQNPRHLVRRRGQEARLRCSPMKGHSHVYWYRQLPEEGLKFMVYLQKENIIDESGMPKERFSAEFPKEGPSILRIQQVVRGDSAAYFCASSPGPNQPQHFGDGTRLSIL.

The chain employs TRBV2 and TRBJ2-3; D is perhaps TRBD2 (6 bases). This CDR3 has 14 amino acids. Germline V CDR1 and CDR2: SNHLY, FYNNEI. Between the trimmed V and J ends, which lost 7 bases and 5 bases, there was a span of 16 bases. As DNA, the CDR3 is TGTGCCAGCAATGCAGACGGGGGTGGAGATACGCAGTATTTT. It translates to CASNADGGGDTQYF.

The genes are TRBV7-6 and TRBJ1-1, with unresolved D. The CDR3 is made up of 15 amino acids. CDR1 and CDR2 from the germline V gene are SGHVS and FNYEAQ. V lost 1 base to trimming and J lost 4 bases, with 13 bases between them. This CDR3 is CASSLGEAGGTEAFF. The CDR3 nucleotides read TGTGCCAGCAGCTTAGGGGAGGCGGGAGGCACTGAAGCTTTCTTT.

The CDR3 coding sequence is TGTGCCATCAGTTTCCAGGGACAGGGGGCTAACGAGCAGTACTTC. Its translation is CAISFQGQGANEQYF. The chain recombines TRBV10-3 with TRBJ2-7, with 12 bases matching TRBD1. Unmatched junction bases numbered 7, after V lost 5 bases and J lost 5 bases. This CDR3 spans 15 amino acids. In germline, CDR1 is ENHRY, CDR2 SYGVKD.

The rearrangement uses TRBV5-1 and TRBJ2-2, with D maybe TRBD1 (5 bases). V was trimmed by 4 bases and J by 8 bases, leaving 21 bases between them. The CDR3 contains 16 residues. Germline V gives CDR1 SGHRS, CDR2 YFSETQ. CDR3 coding DNA: TGCGCCAGCAGCCCCCGATGGGCAGACAGTGTGGGGGAGCTGTTTTTT. Translated, it gives CASSPRWADSVGELFF.

The rearrangement links TRBV23-1 to TRBJ2-2, with 9 nucleotides matching TRBD1. TRBV23-1 is marked as an open reading frame, function uncertain. V lost 4 bases to trimming and J lost 8 bases; unmatched junction nucleotides: 26. This CDR3 has 21 residues. This chain's CDR3 is CASSPNLRDRVGRRRSGELFF. The CDR3 DNA reads TGCGCCAGCAGTCCAAACCTCCGGGACAGGGTCGGGCGTCGAAGGTCGGGGGAGCTGTTTTTT.

This chain connects TRBV10-1 to TRBJ2-2; a weak D match, TRBD1 (6 bases). With 8 bases removed from V and 5 bases from J, the gap between germline ends came to 15 bases. Per germline, CDR1 WNHNN and CDR2 SYGVQD (reference sequence). The CDR3 spans 14 residues. CDR3 nucleotide sequence: TGCGCCAGCCAACGACAGGAGACTACCGGGGAGCTGTTTTTT. Residues: CASQRQETTGELFF.

The CDR3 DNA reads as TGTGCCAGCAGCCAAGTTTCCACTAGCGGGGGGGCAAATACGCAGTATTTT. Amino acid sequence: CASSQVSTSGGANTQYF. The V and J genes are TRBV4-2 and TRBJ2-3; 13 bases fit TRBD2. V gave up 1 base and J gave up 7 bases; unmatched junction bases: 8. The CDR3 runs 17 residues. Per germline, CDR1 LGHNA and CDR2 YNFKEQ.

The chain links TRBV5-1 to TRBJ1-1; no clear D gene. The V end was cut by 7 bases, the J end by 0 bases, with 16 bases between. This CDR3 spans 15 amino acids. Germline V gene lookup returns CDR1 SGHRS and CDR2 YFSETQ. The CDR3 loop is CASCTRPAVNTEAFF. CDR3 DNA: TGCGCCAGCTGTACACGACCCGCGGTGAACACTGAAGCTTTCTTT.

This rearrangement joins TRBV7-7 to TRBJ2-5; D possibly uses TRBD1 or TRBD2 (6 bases each). There are 13 residues in the CDR3. V was trimmed by 8 bases and J by 2 bases, leaving 12 bases between them. Germline assignment: CDR1 SSHAT and CDR2 FNYEAQ (reference sequence). The CDR3 region has the DNA TGTGCCAGCTCGAGGGGGAGGCAAGAGACCCAGTACTTC. This encodes CASSRGRQETQYF.

The chain has TRBV29-1 and TRBJ1-5; unclear D gene. The CDR3 runs to 13 residues. V was clipped by 5 bases and J by 3 bases, with 11 bases between them. Germline values: CDR1 SQVTM, CDR2 ANQGSEA. CDR3 in DNA: TGCAGCGTTCGAAATTCAGTCAATCAGCCCCAGCATTTT. Translating gives CSVRNSVNQPQHF.

This clone appeared a single time. The chain links TRBV19 to TRBJ1-2; TRBD1 matches at 7 bases. The germline CDR1 and CDR2 sequences are LNHDA and SQIVND (reference sequence). There are 14 residues in the CDR3. The trim removed 5 bases at V and 6 bases at J, leaving 9 bases unmatched. The CDR3 DNA follows: TGTGCCAGTAGTGCGGACAGGTACCCTAATGGCTACACCTTC. This sequence encodes CASSADRYPNGYTF.

This sequence joins TRBV5-8 and TRBJ2-3; weak D call: TRBD2 (5 bases). This CDR3 comprises 13 residues. V dropped 3 bases and J dropped 2 bases, with 7 bases sitting between them. Germline lookup yields CDR1 SGHTS and CDR2 YDEGEE. CDR3 sequence (DNA): TGTGCCAGCAGCTACCGGGACACAGATACGCAGTATTTT. It is translated as CASSYRDTDTQYF.

This rearrangement joins TRBV6-6 to TRBJ2-1, with D unresolved. This CDR3 has 13 amino acids. CDR1 and CDR2 from the germline V gene are MNHNY and SVGAGI (reference sequence). Trimming shortened V by 7 bases and J by 1 base, and 8 bases separated the two germline ends. The CDR3 sequence: CASTPGSYNEQFF. As DNA, the CDR3 is TGTGCCAGCACCCCCGGATCCTACAATGAGCAGTTCTTC.

V usage is TRBV28 and J usage is TRBJ1-3; D is uncertain. This CDR3 is 14 amino acids long. Between the trimmed V and J ends, which lost 4 bases and 1 base, there was a span of 8 bases. Looked up from germline, CDR1 is MDHEN and CDR2 is SYDVKM. The CDR3 region has the DNA TGTGCCAGCAGTTACGGGCAGTCTGGAAACACCATATATTTT. It specifies CASSYGQSGNTIYF.

The chain recombines TRBV11-2 with TRBJ1-1, with D hard to call. The CDR3 loop spans 14 amino acids. Germline V lookup: CDR1 SGHAT, CDR2 FQNNGV. V dropped 2 bases and J dropped 1 base, with 8 bases sitting between them. Here the CDR3 reads CASSLRAGNTEAFF. The CDR3 nucleotides are TGTGCCAGCAGCTTACGGGCAGGGAACACTGAAGCTTTCTTT.